A selection of T cell receptor beta chains follows, all from one sample in a study of cytomegalovirus exposure and HLA in healthy donors. Method: immunoSEQ multiplex PCR; TCRdb's copy keeps in-frame clones and lacks some. The data hold roughly 140,000 clones, with less than 90% observed a single time. Sequenced material: PBMCs. All receptors derive from a woman in her late teens or twenties in good health and CMV-seropositive. CDR3s include the opening cysteine and the closing phenylalanine or tryptophan.

TRBJ1-4 TRBV2 CASSDREQGGEKLFF
TRBJ2-5 TRBV4-3 CASSQGLALQETQYF
TRBJ1-1 TRBV4-2 CASSQDSQGVPEAFF
TRBJ1-5 TRBV30 CAWSRRQYSNQPQHF
TRBJ1-4 TRBV9 CASSSGTGNEKLFF
TRBJ1-1 TRBV28 CASSGQVWGTEAFF
TRBJ2-5 TRBV5-6 CASSLVSSGSKETQYF
TRBJ2-1 TRBV29-1 CSVEFSGRSFNEQFF
TRBJ2-3 TRBV9 CASSSQRGDTQYF
TRBJ2-7 TRBV2 CASRVQSTYEQYF
TRBJ1-5 TRBV6-5 CASSPTVYSNQPQHF
TRBJ1-5 TRBV6-5 CASSPGTGSNQPQHF
TRBJ2-7 TRBV19 CASSHGGNNEQYF
TRBJ2-3 TRBV7-3 CASSRLAGDLADTQYF
TRBJ1-2 TRBV9 CASSGTSSSYGYTF
TRBJ1-4 TRBV5-6 CASSLGREKGEKLFF
TRBJ2-1 TRBV9 CASSVGWLAGINEQFF
TRBJ2-1 TRBV9 CASSGLAGGPYNEQFF
TRBJ2-7 TRBV11-1 CASSSGTGAYEQYF
TRBJ2-7 TRBV5-3 CARSLAKREGNEQYF
TRBJ1-2 TRBV7-9 CASSPSLRSGYTF
TRBJ2-7 TRBV19 CASTKDRVEVEQYF